This T cell receptor (beta chain) appears in the sequencing data of a study of CD8 T cells in ankylosing spondylitis. Findings of the study overall: Seemingly distinctive of ankylosing spondylitis blood was a TCR beta motif formed by eight highly homologous variants.

Germline lookup yields CDR1 SGHTA and CDR2 FQGNSA. CDR3 size: 15 residues. V gave up 6 bases and J gave up 5 bases, with 17 bases separating them. This clonotype was picked up many times. The target antigen is unknown. Making the TCR beta libraries involved quantitative 5'-RACE with molecular barcodes. TCRdb recomputed calls from the 5' RACE reads with MiXCR, one row per CDR3 protein. The sample lists approximately 220,000 distinct CDR3 sequences, over 9.5% seen once, with about a fifth in the top ten. Input material: blood, either unsorted or a sorted T cell fraction (not recorded which). This sequence was found in a male donor with ankylosing spondylitis or in good health (not recorded which). V usage is TRBV7-2 and J usage is TRBJ2-1; the D call may be TRBD1 or TRBD2 (6 bases each). CDR3 bases: TGTGCCAGCAGTTCCGACTGGAGGGGGAACAATGAGCAGTTCTTC. Protein product: CASSSDWRGNNEQFF.